This entry lists 12 T cell receptor beta chains sequenced from one sample in a study of PD-L1 blockade in urothelial cancer. Time point defined: pretreatment peripheral blood. Assay used: immunoSEQ multiplex PCR; TCRdb lists only in-frame clones, some missing. The table has 50,000 or so clones, around 79% seen once; the top ten hold over 4%. This specimen was PBMCs, taken around atezolizumab (anti-PD-L1) treatment. The receptor source for this set is a man between 65 and 80 years old with urothelial cancer.

V usage is TRBV5-1 and J usage is TRBJ2-5, with D uncertain. The germline gives CDR1 SGHRS, CDR2 YFSETQ. CDR3 length: 14 amino acids. The V end was cut by 0 bases, the J end by 0 bases, with 6 bases between. In nucleotides, the CDR3 is TGCGCCAGCAGCTTGGGCGGTAACCAAGAGACCCAGTACTTC. It is translated as CASSLGGNQETQYF.

The chain carries TRBV7-2 and TRBJ2-7; the D gene is possibly TRBD1 (5 bases). The CDR3 totals 15 residues. Germline V lookup: CDR1 SGHTA, CDR2 FQGNSA. Trimming stripped 3 bases from V and 3 bases from J, with 15 bases between. The CDR3 coding sequence is TGTGCCAGCAGCTTTGCCTGGGGCGCAAACTACGAGCAGTACTTC. This sequence encodes CASSFAWGANYEQYF. Together with reference TRBV7-2 and TRBJ2-7, the CDR3 gives the full variable domain: GAGVSQSPSNKVTEKGKDVELRCDPISGHTALYWYRQSLGQGLEFLIYFQGNSAPDKSGLPSDRFSAERTGGSVSTLTIQRTQQEDSAVYLCASSFAWGANYEQYFGPGTRLTVT.

The table lists this clone with a count of one. The chain is built from TRBV11-2 and TRBJ1-1; TRBD1 is a possible D gene (6 bases). The CDR3 length is 15 residues. The germline CDR1 and CDR2 sequences are SGHAT and FQNNGV. Trimming took 3 bases from V and 0 from J, leaving 11 bases between them. The CDR3 bases are TGTGCCAGCAGCTTGTCAGGGGCTCTGAACACTGAAGCTTTCTTT. This codes for CASSLSGALNTEAFF.

This chain connects TRBV28 to TRBJ2-7; TRBD2 matches at 7 bases. Germline-derived CDR1 and CDR2 are MDHEN and SYDVKM. The J segment lost 2 bases and the V segment lost 1 base, leaving 8 bases of the junction unmatched. The CDR3 covers 16 residues. The CDR3 DNA sequence: TGTGCCAGCAGTTTATCCCTAGGACTAGGGCCCTACGAGCAGTACTTC. It yields the protein CASSLSLGLGPYEQYF.

The chain recombines TRBV4-2 with TRBJ1-2; 7 bases line up with TRBD1. CDR3 length equals 15 residues. Trimming cost V 4 bases and J 2 bases; bases outside gene matches: 7. Germline values: CDR1 LGHNA, CDR2 YNFKEQ. This CDR3 reads CASSPPPTGNYGYTF. CDR3 coding DNA: TGTGCCAGCAGCCCGCCACCGACAGGGAACTATGGCTACACCTTC.

The rearrangement uses TRBV5-4 and TRBJ2-1, with D maybe TRBD2 (5 bases). CDR1 is SGHNT and CDR2 is YYREEE in the germline V gene (reference sequence). V lost 7 bases to trimming and J lost 12 bases, with 23 bases between them. CDR3 length: 14 amino acids. The CDR3 is CASFNPGIQNGQFF. CDR3 nucleotides: TGTGCCAGCTTCAATCCCGGGATCCAAAACGGGCAGTTCTTC. Drawing the rest from reference TRBV5-4 and TRBJ2-1, the complete variable domain is ETGVTQSPTHLIKTRGQQVTLRCSSQSGHNTVSWYQQALGQGPQFIFQYYREEENGRGNFPPRFSGLQFPNYSSELNVNALELDDSALYLCASFNPGIQNGQFFGPGTRLTVL.

The genes are TRBV11-1 and TRBJ2-7, with 8 bases that match TRBD2. The CDR3 has 15 residues. Germline V CDR1 and CDR2: SGHAT, FQDESV (reference sequence). V shed 1 base and J 5 bases; nucleotides not matched to a gene: 7. For the CDR3, the DNA is TGTGCCAGCAGCTTAGAGCCCGGGAGGGTCCACGAGCAGTACTTC. Translation: CASSLEPGRVHEQYF. Looking up the rest from reference TRBV11-1 and TRBJ2-7 gives the full variable domain: EAEVAQSPRYKITEKSQAVAFWCDPISGHATLYWYRQILGQGPELLVQFQDESVVDDSQLPKDRFSAERLKGVDSTLKIQPAELGDSAMYLCASSLEPGRVHEQYFGPGTRLTVT.

This chain links TRBV7-9 with TRBJ2-1; no reliable D call. Germline V gives CDR1 SEHNR, CDR2 FQNEAQ (reference sequence). The CDR3 runs 13 residues. V lost 4 bases and J lost 3, with 7 bases in between. The CDR3 reads CASSSQNYNEQFF. The CDR3 nucleotides read TGTGCCAGCAGCTCCCAAAACTACAATGAGCAGTTCTTC.

The rearrangement joins TRBV27 to TRBJ2-5, with 9 bases matching TRBD1. The CDR3 has 13 amino acids. Germline V gives CDR1 MNHEY, CDR2 SMNVEV (reference sequence). With V trimmed by 4 bases and J by 4 bases, 1 base remained unmatched. CDR3 sequence reads: CASSYRGRETQYF. Written as DNA, the CDR3 is TGTGCCAGCAGTTACAGGGGGCGAGAGACCCAGTACTTC.

This chain connects TRBV10-3 to TRBJ2-2; tentatively, D is TRBD1 (6 bases). Germline CDR1 and CDR2: ENHRY and SYGVKD. The germline V and J ends were trimmed by 6 bases and 5 bases, with 13 bases remaining between them. This CDR3 is 14 amino acids long. CDR3 sequence: CAISRQERTGELFF. The DNA for the CDR3 is TGTGCCATCAGCAGACAGGAAAGGACCGGGGAGCTGTTTTTT.

In this sample, this clone turned up once. The chain is built from TRBV10-3 and TRBJ1-1, with 10 bases matching TRBD1. V was clipped by 3 bases and J by 1 base; unmatched bases: 2. In germline, CDR1 is ENHRY, CDR2 SYGVKD. CDR3 length equals 15 residues. Here the CDR3 DNA reads TGTGCCATCAGTGAACGGGACAGGGGGAACACTGAAGCTTTCTTT. As protein: CAISERDRGNTEAFF.

The chain links TRBV5-6 to TRBJ2-3; D not resolved. The V gene lost 1 base and the J gene lost 2 bases, with 8 bases spanning the gap. The CDR3 is made up of 14 amino acids. Germline lookup yields CDR1 SGHDT and CDR2 YYEEEE. CDR3 DNA: TGTGCCAGCAGCTTGTTCAGTTACACAGATACGCAGTATTTT. It codes for CASSLFSYTDTQYF.